The 14 T cell receptor beta chains given below trace back to one sample, sequenced in a study of T-cell memory formation after mild COVID-19. TCRdb redid the calling of the 5' RACE reads with MiXCR, one entry per CDR3 protein. This sample has some 330,000 distinct CDR3 sequences, with roughly 21% found just once. Sequencing was performed on PBMCs or a T cell subset sorted from them (not recorded which). Receptors originate from an adult woman who had mild COVID-19 (a few samples of this study predate the infection). Cell type and time point are not known.

This clonotype was observed a few times. This chain links TRBV11-2 with TRBJ1-4; D gene unclear. Trimming stripped 5 bases from V and 8 bases from J, with 15 bases between. This CDR3 region has 14 residues. The germline CDR1 and CDR2 sequences are SGHAT and FQNNGV. The CDR3 loop reads CASSLTNDLEKLFF. DNA for the CDR3: TGTGCCAGCAGCCTGACCAACGACCTGGAAAAACTGTTTTTT.

The chain recombines TRBV3-1 with TRBJ1-1; 9 nucleotides agree with TRBD1. V was clipped by 4 bases and J by 2 bases; unmatched bases: 8. CDR3 length equals 16 residues. The germline V gene encodes CDR1 LGHDT and CDR2 YNNKEL (reference sequence). Here the CDR3 reads CASSPRTGGPNTEAFF. CDR3 in DNA: TGTGCCAGCAGCCCCCGTACAGGGGGCCCAAACACTGAAGCTTTCTTT.

The CDR3 reads CASSHLGSTEAFF. The CDR3 nucleotides read TGTGCCAGCAGCCACTTGGGCAGCACTGAAGCTTTCTTT. The chain joins TRBV13 to TRBJ1-1; D unclear. The CDR3 length is 13 residues. Per germline, CDR1 PRHDT and CDR2 FYEKMQ (reference sequence). Trimming left V 5 bases short and J 4 bases short, with 11 bases between. The full variable domain, with the rest looked up from reference TRBV13 and TRBJ1-1, is AAGVIQSPRHLIKEKRETATLKCYPIPRHDTVYWYQQGPGQDPQFLISFYEKMQSDKGSIPDRFSAQQFSDYHSELNMSSLELGDSALYFCASSHLGSTEAFFGQGTRLTVV.

This clonotype was counted between two and nine times. The V and J genes are TRBV3-1 and TRBJ1-1; D is undetermined. The CDR3 is made up of 13 amino acids. Trimming shortened V by 4 bases and J by 7 bases, and 13 bases separated the two germline ends. Germline V CDR1 and CDR2: LGHDT, YNNKEL (reference sequence). The DNA for the CDR3 is TGTGCCAGCAGCCCTCCGAACGGGTTTGAAGCTTTCTTT. It is translated as CASSPPNGFEAFF.

The chain uses TRBV12-3 or TRBV12-4 and TRBJ2-1; D is unclear. CDR3 length: 14 residues. Trimming took off 7 bases at V and 0 bases at J, with 10 bases between the two ends. CDR3 sequence: CASISGASYNEQFF. The DNA of the CDR3 is TGTGCCAGCATTTCAGGAGCCTCCTACAATGAGCAGTTCTTC.

In this sample, this clonotype turned up a few times. The chain couples TRBV7-3 to TRBJ2-3; tentatively, D is TRBD1 (6 bases). Trimming stripped 5 bases from V and 3 bases from J, with 18 bases between. The CDR3 is 16 amino acids. Looked up from germline, CDR1 is SGHTA and CDR2 is FQGTGA. The CDR3 spells CASSPGGGVMTDTQYF. CDR3 bases: TGTGCCAGCAGCCCGGGTGGGGGCGTGATGACAGATACGCAGTATTTT. Filled out from reference TRBV7-3 and TRBJ2-3, the complete variable domain reads GAGVSQTPSNKVTEKGKYVELRCDPISGHTALYWYRQSLGQGPEFLIYFQGTGAADDSGLPNDRFFAVRPEGSVSTLKIQRTERGDSAVYLCASSPGGGVMTDTQYFGPGTRLTVL.

This chain links TRBV2 with TRBJ2-3, with 7 bases lining up with TRBD2. Germline V gene data show CDR1 as SNHLY and CDR2 as FYNNEI. The length of the CDR3 is 16 residues. J was trimmed by 2 bases and V by 6 bases; bases with no gene match: 11. The CDR3 here is CASSREGRGTTDTQYF. The CDR3 DNA follows: TGTGCCAGCAGCCGCGAAGGGCGGGGGACCACAGATACGCAGTATTTT.

This clonotype has only a few counts. J is TRBJ2-3 and V is TRBV12-3 or TRBV12-4; D not certain. Trimming shortened V by 1 base and J by 1 base, and 9 bases separated the two germline ends. This CDR3 contains 15 residues. CDR3 region: CASSLVGLRTDTQYF. As DNA, the CDR3 is TGTGCCAGCAGTTTAGTGGGCCTCCGCACAGATACGCAGTATTTT.

This clonotype was seen only a few times. This chain uses TRBV20-1 with TRBJ2-1; 12 bases are a match to TRBD2. V was clipped by 6 bases and J by 10 bases; unmatched bases: 10. The CDR3 sequence is 14 residues long. From germline, CDR1 is DFQATT and CDR2 SNEGSKA (reference sequence). The CDR3 nucleotides are TGCAGTGCGCAGACTAGCGGGGGTACCTCGGAGCAGTTCTTC. It codes for CSAQTSGGTSEQFF.

The table lists this clonotype with a few counts. The chain links TRBV14 to TRBJ1-2; D perhaps matches TRBD1 (5 bases). Germline V CDR1 and CDR2: SGHDN, FVKESK. Trimming left V 4 bases short and J 8 bases short, with 17 bases between. This CDR3 has 14 amino acids. Here the CDR3 DNA reads TGTGCCAGCAGCCGAAGGGGAGACGTTAGGGGCTACACCTTC. This codes for CASSRRGDVRGYTF.

The chain uses TRBV27 and TRBJ2-7; 14 positions match TRBD2. V dropped 5 bases and J dropped 6; count of bases not matched to a gene: 3. The CDR3 has 14 residues. The germline V gene encodes CDR1 MNHEY and CDR2 SMNVEV (reference sequence). As DNA, the CDR3 is TGTGCCAGCAGTCATGGGACTAGCGGGAGCGAGCAGTACTTC. This gives the protein CASSHGTSGSEQYF.

This clonotype came up a few times. The chain couples TRBV18 to TRBJ2-1; D unresolved. Between the trimmed V and J ends, which lost 3 bases and 5 bases, there was a span of 14 bases. The CDR3 runs to 15 residues. CDR1 is KGHSH and CDR2 is LQKENI in the germline V gene. The CDR3 bases are TGTGCCAGCTCACCGCCCGGGCCCGGTCACAATGAGCAGTTCTTC. This encodes CASSPPGPGHNEQFF.

V is TRBV15 and J is TRBJ2-1; possibly TRBD1 or TRBD2 for D (6 bases each). The CDR3 contains 17 residues. V was cut by 3 bases and J by 0 bases, with 15 bases left in between. Looked up from germline, CDR1 is LNHNV and CDR2 is YYDKDF (reference sequence). The CDR3 DNA is TGTGCCACCAGCAGGGGAGGACAGCGGAGCTCCTACAATGAGCAGTTCTTC. Encoded protein: CATSRGGQRSSYNEQFF.

In its sample, this clonotype was seen a few times. The chain links TRBV20-1 to TRBJ2-1; D uncertain. The CDR3 sequence is 15 residues long. The V gene lost 2 bases and the J gene lost 8 bases, with 19 bases spanning the gap. Germline lookup yields CDR1 DFQATT and CDR2 SNEGSKA (reference sequence). The chain's CDR3 is CSARPWRHLSYEQFF. DNA for the CDR3: TGCAGTGCTAGACCCTGGCGCCACCTTTCCTATGAGCAGTTCTTC.